The 17 T cell receptor beta chains listed next were all sequenced from one sample in a study of blood T cell repertoires in COVID-19 (dated by TCRdb to the early 2020s). Libraries were built with the immunoSEQ multiplex PCR assay. TCRdb obtained this table from immuneACCESS and retained in-frame rearrangements with V and J assigned. These tables miss some clones; where compared with another copy, unresolved V genes account for less than half of the shortfall, and the remainder is unexplained. The sample table shows about 94,000 clones, and over 75% are seen once. The ten top clones hold approximately 7% of the sample. Sequenced input: peripheral blood. The receptor source for this set is a human donor with acute or convalescent COVID-19. The donor label of this sample is uncertain.

This sequence joins TRBV5-6 and TRBJ1-6; 9 positions agree with TRBD1. Germline V gives CDR1 SGHDT, CDR2 YYEEEE. The CDR3 spans 15 residues. Trimming at V came to 0 bases and at J to 7 bases, leaving 2 bases not matched to a gene. In nucleotides, the CDR3 is TGTGCCAGCAGCTTGGACAGGGGGCTGAATTCACCCCTCCACTTT. Its protein is CASSLDRGLNSPLHF.

The sample holds a few counts of this clone. This chain connects TRBV30 to TRBJ1-2; D gene unclear. Trimming shortened V by 7 bases and J by 4 bases, and 13 bases separated the two germline ends. The CDR3 has 12 residues. Germline V lookup: CDR1 GTSNPN, CDR2 SVGIG (reference sequence). Written as DNA, the CDR3 is TGTGCCTCCACCGAGTTTGCCTATGGCTACACCTTC. Its translation: CASTEFAYGYTF.

V usage is TRBV6-6 and J usage is TRBJ1-2, with 8 bases aligning to TRBD1. After removal of 5 bases from V and 2 bases from J, the junction contained 4 bases not matched to a gene. There are 14 residues in the CDR3. Looked up from germline, CDR1 is MNHNY and CDR2 is SVGAGI (reference sequence). The CDR3 region has the DNA TGTGCCAGCAGTGGGGACAGGCCCAACTATGGCTACACCTTC. Its translation is CASSGDRPNYGYTF.

This clone was observed a single time. V and J are TRBV12-3 or TRBV12-4 and TRBJ1-4; no clear D. Deletions cut 8 bases from V and 8 bases from J, with 15 bases between. CDR3 length: 13 amino acids. The CDR3 DNA reads TGTGCCAGCCGAGCGTTCGCGGGGGAAAAACTGTTTTTT. Its protein is CASRAFAGEKLFF.

This clone showed up just once. This chain connects TRBV21-1 to TRBJ1-5; the DNA was not used to check the table's D call, TRBD1. TRBV21-1 is a recognized pseudogene. This CDR3 is 15 amino acids long. CDR3 region: CASPLRTTMNQPQHF. CDR3 DNA sequence: TGTGCCAGCCCTCTCCGGACAACTATGAATCAGCCCCAGCATTTT.

The CDR3 nucleotides read TGTGCCAGTAGTGCCCGGACTAGGTCTGGGGCCAACGTCCTGACTTTC. Its translation: CASSARTRSGANVLTF. The chain is built from TRBV19 and TRBJ2-6; TRBD2 aligns across 7 bases. Germline V gene sequence: CDR1 LNHDA, CDR2 SQIVND (reference sequence). Unmatched junction bases numbered 5, after V lost 5 bases and J lost 1 base. This CDR3 contains 16 residues.

This clone has just one count. The chain joins TRBV5-1 to TRBJ2-3; TRBD2 agrees at 8 bases. The CDR3 is made up of 16 amino acids. V gave up 4 bases and J gave up 3 bases; unmatched junction bases: 10. Per the germline V gene, CDR1 is SGHRS and CDR2 is YFSETQ. DNA of the CDR3: TGCGCCAGCAGCCCCGGGACTAGAGGGGAGACAGATACGCAGTATTTT. It specifies CASSPGTRGETDTQYF. Full variable domain (outside the CDR3, taken from reference TRBV5-1 and TRBJ2-3): KAGVTQTPRYLIKTRGQQVTLSCSPISGHRSVSWYQQTPGQGLQFLFEYFSETQRNKGNFPGRFSGRQFSNSRSEMNVSTLELGDSALYLCASSPGTRGETDTQYFGPGTRLTVL.

This chain uses TRBV2 with TRBJ1-5, with D possibly being TRBD1 (6 bases). Trimming removed 3 bases from V and 12 bases from J, with 15 bases in between. Germline CDR1 and CDR2: SNHLY and FYNNEI. The CDR3 is 13 amino acids. The CDR3 here is CASSEITGKVQHF. CDR3 nucleotide sequence: TGTGCCAGCAGTGAGATAACAGGGAAGGTCCAGCATTTT.

The chain has TRBV5-1 and TRBJ2-7; 10 bases map to TRBD2. The germline CDR1 and CDR2 sequences are SGHRS and YFSETQ. The V and J ends lost 1 base and 6 bases, in that order; junction bases with no gene match: 4. This CDR3 has 14 residues. The CDR3 sequence: CASSLTSGVLEQYF. CDR3 in DNA: TGCGCCAGCAGCTTGACTAGCGGGGTTCTCGAGCAGTACTTC.

This clone was seen only a few times. The chain employs TRBV10-3 and TRBJ1-1; the D is unclear. Germline V gene data show CDR1 as ENHRY and CDR2 as SYGVKD. The length of the CDR3 is 14 residues. V was shortened by 3 bases and J by 0 bases, with 8 bases between the two germline ends. This chain's CDR3 is CAISEYNLNTEAFF. Here the CDR3 DNA reads TGTGCCATCAGTGAATACAATTTGAACACTGAAGCTTTCTTT.

The chain carries TRBV30 and TRBJ1-2; 8 bases match TRBD1. After removal of 6 bases from V and 7 bases from J, the junction contained 22 bases not matched to a gene. The CDR3 consists of 17 residues. The V gene's germline CDR1 is GTSNPN and CDR2 SVGIG (reference sequence). The DNA of the CDR3 is TGTGCCTGCCCCGCGACAGGGGCGGGACTCCCGCCGGCTGGCTACACCTTC. This codes for CACPATGAGLPPAGYTF. Combining the CDR3 with reference TRBV30 and TRBJ1-2 gives the whole variable domain SQTIHQWPATLVQPVGSPLSLECTVEGTSNPNLYWYRQAAGRGLQLLFYSVGIGQISSEVPQNLSASRPQDRQFILSSKKLLLSDSGFYLCACPATGAGLPPAGYTFGSGTRLTVV.

The chain couples TRBV6-5 to TRBJ1-1; no clear D gene. The V gene lost 6 bases and the J gene lost 1 base, with 12 bases spanning the gap. In germline, CDR1 is MNHEY, CDR2 SVGAGI. The CDR3 extends over 14 amino acids. The CDR3: CASSAAVRNTEAFF. CDR3 coding DNA: TGTGCCAGCAGCGCCGCTGTTAGGAACACTGAAGCTTTCTTT.

The J gene is TRBJ1-1, the V gene TRBV5-1, with D tentatively TRBD1 (6 bases). The CDR3 runs 14 residues. V was clipped by 3 bases and J by 1 base, with 10 bases between them. CDR1 and CDR2 from the germline V gene are SGHRS and YFSETQ. As DNA, the CDR3 is TGCGCCAGCAGCTCTGGACAGCCGAACACTGAAGCTTTCTTT. Its protein is CASSSGQPNTEAFF.

This sequence joins TRBV6-4 and TRBJ2-5; weak D call: TRBD1 (5 bases). Trimming left V 4 bases short and J 3 bases short, with 9 bases between. Germline V gene lookup returns CDR1 MRHNA and CDR2 SNTAGT. This CDR3 is 13 amino acids long. This CDR3 is CASSGRAKETQYF. Written as DNA, the CDR3 is TGTGCCAGCAGTGGCAGGGCAAAAGAGACCCAGTACTTC.

The chain has TRBV4-2 and TRBJ2-3, with unresolved D. The V gene lost 0 bases and the J gene lost 2 bases, with 12 bases spanning the gap. In germline, CDR1 is LGHNA, CDR2 YNFKEQ. CDR3 length equals 16 residues. As DNA, the CDR3 is TGTGCCAGCAGCCAAGAACTGGCTAGGTCCACAGATACGCAGTATTTT. It encodes CASSQELARSTDTQYF.

The CDR3 is CASSQDDSYYGYTF. The CDR3 coding sequence is TGTGCCAGCAGCCAAGATGACAGCTACTATGGCTACACCTTC. The chain employs TRBV3-1 (or the pseudogene TRBV3-2) and TRBJ1-2; perhaps TRBD1 as D (5 bases). Trimming shortened V by 0 bases and J by 3 bases, and 8 bases separated the two germline ends. From germline, CDR1 is LGHDT and CDR2 YNNKEL (reference sequence). The CDR3 totals 14 residues.

The gene calls are TRBV12-3 or TRBV12-4 and TRBJ2-7; 7 nucleotides match TRBD1. CDR3 size: 13 residues. Trimming cost V 5 bases and J 5 bases; bases outside gene matches: 6. The CDR3 nucleotides read TGTGCCAGCAGTAAGACAGGGTCAAACGAGCAGTACTTC. The encoded protein is CASSKTGSNEQYF.